Presented here are 29 T cell receptor beta chains from one specimen sequenced in a study of OX40 agonist ivuxolimab in advanced cancers. Some clones are missing from TCRdb's copy, which holds only in-frame ones; the method was immunoSEQ multiplex PCR. The sample gives about 80,000 clones, approximately 95% of which show up once; around 10% is in the top ten. The sequencing here drew on CD4+ or CD8+ T cells sorted from blood, taken in a trial of the OX40 agonist ivuxolimab. Source of these receptors: an adult with an advanced solid tumor such as melanoma, head and neck, liver or kidney cancer.

The chain couples TRBV27 to TRBJ2-7, with TRBD1 matching over 9 bases. V shed 5 bases, J shed 7 bases, and the junction held 6 bases outside the gene matches. The length of the CDR3 is 13 residues. Germline values: CDR1 MNHEY, CDR2 SMNVEV (reference sequence). The CDR3 region is CASSRQGVSEQYF. CDR3 nucleotide sequence: TGTGCCAGCAGTCGACAGGGGGTCAGTGAGCAGTACTTC.

The V gene is TRBV7-2, the J gene TRBJ1-3, with D unresolved. The germline CDR1 and CDR2 sequences are SGHTA and FQGNSA. V shed 0 bases and J shed 4 bases, with 10 bases lying between them. This CDR3 contains 15 residues. This chain's CDR3 is CASSLAGGGGNTIYF. CDR3 nucleotides: TGTGCCAGCAGCTTAGCGGGAGGAGGAGGAAACACCATATATTTT.

V and J are TRBV7-6 and TRBJ1-1, with D maybe TRBD1 (6 bases). The V gene lost 5 bases and the J gene lost 2 bases, with 12 bases spanning the gap. The germline CDR1 and CDR2 sequences are SGHVS and FNYEAQ. The CDR3 sequence is 14 residues long. CDR3 sequence reads: CASSAPGHNTEAFF. DNA for the CDR3: TGTGCCAGCAGCGCTCCGGGACATAACACTGAAGCTTTCTTT. Looking up the rest from reference TRBV7-6 and TRBJ1-1 gives the full variable domain: GAGVSQSPRYKVTKRGQDVALRCDPISGHVSLYWYRQALGQGPEFLTYFNYEAQQDKSGLPNDRFSAERPEGSISTLTIQRTEQRDSAMYRCASSAPGHNTEAFFGQGTRLTVV.

The chain joins TRBV27 to TRBJ2-7; possibly TRBD1 or TRBD2 for D (5 bases each). The germline V gene encodes CDR1 MNHEY and CDR2 SMNVEV (reference sequence). V was trimmed by 3 bases and J by 2 bases, leaving 14 bases between them. The CDR3 has 15 amino acids. The CDR3, as DNA: TGTGCCAGCAGTTTCGGATCAGGGAGCCCCTACGAGCAGTACTTC. This translates into CASSFGSGSPYEQYF.

The chain is built from TRBV5-1 and TRBJ2-7; 10 bases are a match to TRBD2. Germline V gene data show CDR1 as SGHRS and CDR2 as YFSETQ. V trimming: 0 bases; J trimming: 5 bases; junction bases outside the gene matches: 8. CDR3 length equals 16 residues. The CDR3 DNA reads TGCGCCAGCAGCTTGGGGCTAGCGGGAGATACCAACGAGCAGTACTTC. Translation gives CASSLGLAGDTNEQYF.

The rearrangement joins TRBV5-6 to TRBJ2-1; D is possibly TRBD2 (6 bases). The CDR3 spans 13 residues. Germline values: CDR1 SGHDT, CDR2 YYEEEE. The germline V and J ends were trimmed by 3 bases and 6 bases, with 10 bases remaining between them. As DNA, the CDR3 is TGTGCCAGCAGCTATGGACTAAGCAATGAGCAGTTCTTC. Translated, it gives CASSYGLSNEQFF.

The rearrangement uses TRBV6-1 and TRBJ1-1; the D gene is possibly TRBD1 (6 bases). This CDR3 region has 18 residues. Germline V gives CDR1 MNHNS, CDR2 SASEGT. V lost 4 bases and J lost 5, with 26 bases in between. Written as DNA, the CDR3 is TGTGCCAGCAGTGGGAAATGGAAAAATACAGGGTATGAGACTGAAGCTTTCTTT. It specifies CASSGKWKNTGYETEAFF.

The chain carries TRBV10-1 and TRBJ2-7; maybe TRBD1 (6 bases). The CDR3 loop spans 15 amino acids. V dropped 8 bases and J dropped 1 base, with 18 bases sitting between them. CDR1 is WNHNN and CDR2 is SYGVQD in the germline V gene (reference sequence). The CDR3 is CASPLEEGGSYEQYF. CDR3 coding DNA: TGCGCCAGCCCACTTGAAGAAGGGGGTTCCTACGAGCAGTACTTC.

The chain is built from TRBV27 and TRBJ2-2, with 8 bases matching TRBD1. Germline V CDR1 and CDR2: MNHEY, SMNVEV (reference sequence). This CDR3 has 16 amino acids. The ends lost 0 bases at V and 5 bases at J; junction bases unmatched: 5. CDR3 nucleotides: TGTGCCAGCAGTTTATCTCCAGGGGGCTTTACCGGGGAGCTGTTTTTT. Its protein product is CASSLSPGGFTGELFF.

The chain carries TRBV9 and TRBJ1-4; the D is unclear. V was trimmed by 0 bases and J by 7 bases, leaving 16 bases between them. CDR3 length: 16 residues. Germline V gives CDR1 SGDLS, CDR2 YYNGEE. The CDR3 DNA reads TGTGCCAGCAGCGTAGACGGGTCCTCAACGAGTGAAAAACTGTTTTTT. Amino acid sequence: CASSVDGSSTSEKLFF.

This chain joins TRBV4-2 and TRBJ2-7; 7 nucleotides align to TRBD2. The CDR3 runs to 17 residues. Germline V gene lookup returns CDR1 LGHNA and CDR2 YNFKEQ. V lost 0 bases, J lost 2 bases, and 10 bases stayed unmatched. This chain's CDR3 is CASSQEHTSAFAYEQYF. Written as DNA, the CDR3 is TGTGCCAGCAGCCAAGAGCATACTAGCGCCTTTGCCTACGAGCAGTACTTC.

This sequence joins TRBV6-5 and TRBJ2-7; maybe TRBD2 (6 bases). The length of the CDR3 is 14 residues. V was shortened by 2 bases and J by 6 bases, with 14 bases between the two germline ends. Germline lookup yields CDR1 MNHEY and CDR2 SVGAGI. DNA of the CDR3: TGTGCCAGCAGTTACCGACCGGGGGAGAGCGAGCAGTACTTC. Encoded protein: CASSYRPGESEQYF.

The chain couples TRBV9 to TRBJ2-3, with TRBD2 identical over 11 bases. The germline V gene encodes CDR1 SGDLS and CDR2 YYNGEE. This CDR3 has 17 residues. The junction had 7 bases not matched to a gene; V was cut back by 3 bases and J by 1 base. CDR3 amino acids: CASSDHSGRAGTDTQYF. CDR3 DNA sequence: TGTGCCAGCAGCGATCATAGCGGGAGGGCAGGCACAGATACGCAGTATTTT.

The chain has TRBV11-2 and TRBJ2-5, with TRBD2 as a possible D gene (6 bases). CDR3 length: 16 residues. The ends were cut back, 5 bases at V and 5 bases at J, with 21 bases in the middle. Germline lookup yields CDR1 SGHAT and CDR2 FQNNGV. The CDR3 spells CASSIGGTGSLETQYF. CDR3 in DNA: TGTGCCAGCAGCATCGGAGGGACCGGGTCTTTGGAGACCCAGTACTTC.

The rearrangement links TRBV4-2 to TRBJ2-3; 10 positions match TRBD2. Germline V gene sequence: CDR1 LGHNA, CDR2 YNFKEQ. The junction had 9 bases not matched to a gene; V was cut back by 0 bases and J by 3 bases. The CDR3 sequence is 18 residues long. The CDR3 region is CASSQEGRAGGPTDTQYF. CDR3 nucleotide sequence: TGTGCCAGCAGCCAAGAAGGAAGAGCGGGAGGGCCTACAGATACGCAGTATTTT.

The chain recombines TRBV12-5 with TRBJ2-7; D unresolved. Trimming shortened V by 4 bases and J by 5 bases, and 12 bases separated the two germline ends. CDR3 length equals 13 residues. Looked up from germline, CDR1 is LGHNT and CDR2 is FRNRAP. CDR3 in amino acids: CASGSYSADEQYF. As DNA, the CDR3 is TGTGCTAGTGGTTCCTATTCAGCAGACGAGCAGTACTTC.

V gene TRBV15 combines with J gene TRBJ1-5; D not certain. This CDR3 has 16 amino acids. Germline loops: CDR1 LNHNV, CDR2 YYDKDF (reference sequence). V lost 0 bases to trimming and J lost 0 bases, with 9 bases between them. This CDR3 reads CATSRDRHISNQPQHF. CDR3 coding DNA: TGTGCCACCAGCAGAGATCGTCACATTAGCAATCAGCCCCAGCATTTT.

This chain joins TRBV28 and TRBJ1-1; D is uncertain. The CDR3 is 15 residues long. From germline, CDR1 is MDHEN and CDR2 SYDVKM. V lost 7 bases, J lost 0 bases, and 15 bases lay in between. DNA of the CDR3: TGTGCCAGCAACCTCTGGGCAGCCTTGAACACTGAAGCTTTCTTT. It translates to CASNLWAALNTEAFF.

The rearrangement uses TRBV9 and TRBJ2-1, with 9 bases aligning to TRBD1. V trimming: 6 bases; J trimming: 5 bases; junction bases outside the gene matches: 12. Germline values: CDR1 SGDLS, CDR2 YYNGEE. CDR3 length: 16 amino acids. The CDR3 DNA reads TGTGCCAGCACCCCACTAGACAGGGGGAACAACAATGAGCAGTTCTTC. It codes for CASTPLDRGNNNEQFF.

This rearrangement joins TRBV6-5 to TRBJ2-2, with D unresolved. Germline V CDR1 and CDR2: MNHEY, SVGAGI. Trimming took 6 bases from V and 6 from J, leaving 8 bases between them. This CDR3 contains 12 residues. The CDR3 loop is CASRGWAGELFF. CDR3 coding DNA: TGTGCCAGCAGGGGGTGGGCCGGGGAGCTGTTTTTT.

For the CDR3, the DNA is TGTGCCAGCAGTTACGTTCTAAGTCCGAACACTGAAGCTTTCTTT. Amino acids: CASSYVLSPNTEAFF. The V and J genes are TRBV6-5 and TRBJ1-1; D unresolved. The CDR3 contains 15 residues. V shed 2 bases and J shed 1 base, with 11 bases lying between them. CDR1 and CDR2 from the germline V gene are MNHEY and SVGAGI.

This clone occurred once. The chain employs TRBV30 and TRBJ2-2; D is undetermined. The CDR3 spans 14 residues. The germline gives CDR1 GTSNPN, CDR2 SVGIG (reference sequence). Trimming removed 0 bases at V and 3 bases at J, with 8 bases between. The CDR3 sequence is CAWSVPSYTGELFF. CDR3 coding DNA: TGTGCCTGGAGTGTCCCCTCCTACACCGGGGAGCTGTTTTTT.

The chain links TRBV27 to TRBJ1-3; 12 bases agree with TRBD1. Trimming at V came to 6 bases and at J to 3 bases, leaving 9 bases not matched to a gene. The CDR3 covers 17 residues. CDR1 MNHEY and CDR2 SMNVEV come from the germline V gene (reference sequence). CDR3 protein: CASRPGTGGNYGNTIYF. Here the CDR3 DNA reads TGTGCCAGCAGACCCGGGACAGGGGGCAATTATGGAAACACCATATATTTT.

The chain uses TRBV2 and TRBJ2-1; D unclear. Trimming cost V 2 bases and J 0 bases, with 8 bases left between them. Germline V CDR1 and CDR2: SNHLY, FYNNEI. The CDR3 totals 15 residues. The CDR3 DNA is TGTGCCAGCAGTGAAAGTTGGAGCTCCTACAATGAGCAGTTCTTC. Its protein is CASSESWSSYNEQFF.

The chain recombines TRBV4-3 with TRBJ2-1; D gene unclear. The CDR3 contains 16 residues. Trimming left V 1 base short and J 0 bases short, with 10 bases between. The germline gives CDR1 LGHNA, CDR2 YSLEER. Written as DNA, the CDR3 is TGCGCCAGCAGCCAAGGACGTAGTAGCTCCTACAATGAGCAGTTCTTC. Residues: CASSQGRSSSYNEQFF.

V and J are TRBV5-1 and TRBJ2-3; TRBD2 is a possible D gene (5 bases). CDR1 SGHRS and CDR2 YFSETQ come from the germline V gene. The length of the CDR3 is 15 residues. Trimming pared 2 bases from V and 2 bases from J, leaving 12 bases between. The DNA of the CDR3 is TGCGCCAGCAGCTTCACTAGTCTCCACACAGATACGCAGTATTTT. This translates into CASSFTSLHTDTQYF.

This chain links TRBV7-8 with TRBJ1-4; possible D gene TRBD1, 6 bases. This CDR3 comprises 15 residues. Germline values: CDR1 SGHVS, CDR2 FQNEAQ. V was trimmed by 1 base and J by 4 bases, leaving 10 bases between them. The CDR3 protein is CASSLEDRINEKLFF. DNA for the CDR3: TGTGCCAGCAGCTTAGAGGACAGAATTAATGAAAAACTGTTTTTT.

The chain carries TRBV6-5 and TRBJ2-7, with 7 bases lining up with TRBD2. CDR1 and CDR2 (germline): MNHEY, SVGAGI. With 2 bases clipped from V and 3 bases from J, the junction kept 4 bases outside the gene matches. This CDR3 comprises 14 residues. CDR3 protein: CASSYSGESYEQYF. In nucleotides, the CDR3 is TGTGCCAGCAGTTACAGCGGGGAGAGCTACGAGCAGTACTTC.

The rearrangement uses TRBV21-1 and TRBJ2-3; the D call of TRBD2 is as the table states it, not checked on the DNA. TRBV21-1 is designated a pseudogene. The CDR3 has 15 residues. CDR3 in DNA: TGTGCCAGCAGCAAAGTGGTCCCGGGGTCAGATACGCAGTATTTT. It encodes CASSKVVPGSDTQYF.